The entry that follows covers one T cell receptor (beta chain) sequence. The data stem from a study of cytomegalovirus exposure and HLA in healthy donors. V lost 2 bases to trimming and J lost 0 bases, with 4 bases between them. Germline CDR1 reads MNHNY; CDR2 reads SVGAGI (reference sequence). CDR3 length: 13 residues. In the PCR, 60 Vbeta and 13 Jbeta primers were used. Method: immunoSEQ multiplex PCR; TCRdb's copy keeps in-frame clones and lacks some. Recorded for this sample: 95,000 to 150,000 clones. The sequenced sample was PBMCs. The chain links TRBV6-6 to TRBJ1-1, with D hard to call. This TCR was recovered from a man younger than 35 in good health and CMV-seronegative. This chain's CDR3 is CASSYGMNTEAFF. The CDR3 nucleotides read TGTGCCAGCAGTTACGGCATGAACACTGAAGCTTTCTTT.